A selection of T cell receptor beta chains follows, all from one sample in a study of control samples from healthy donors and cancer patients. The method was immunoSEQ multiplex PCR; TCRdb's version includes in-frame clones alone and lacks a portion of them. The data hold tens of thousands of clones, with roughly 86% observed a single time. The sample consisted of PBMCs. The receptors were gathered from a woman aged 50 to 65 with head and neck cancer. CDR3s leave out the opening cysteine and the closing phenylalanine or tryptophan. Each record gives: J gene, V gene, CDR3 protein.

TRBJ2-1	TRBV27	ASSSLSGGVHYEQF
TRBJ2-7	TRBV6-5	ASSTTGQGAYEQY
TRBJ2-2	TRBV6-5	ASSLTTGRGGELF
TRBJ2-7	TRBV28	ASRLRERVQQY
TRBJ2-7	TRBV30	AWSVSSYEQY
TRBJ1-2	TRBV30	AWRPPGTGEYGYT
TRBJ1-3	TRBV18	ASSPDRASGNTIY
TRBJ1-2	TRBV19	ASSIEGTGLVNGYT
TRBJ1-1	TRBV30	AWRDAYTEAF
TRBJ1-2	TRBV19	ASTRDPGYGYT
TRBJ1-4	TRBV27	ASRWGRGEKLF
TRBJ2-5	TRBV5-6	ASSLVGRETQY
TRBJ2-2	TRBV27	ATRDSDRGDTGELF
TRBJ1-3	TRBV7-2	ASSLRQGAGNTIY
TRBJ2-1	TRBV25-1	ASSDLDVGSGIDGQF
TRBJ2-2	TRBV7-3	ASSSRQGGVTGELF
TRBJ2-1	TRBV6-2/TRBV6-3	ASTPSGLPGHEQF
TRBJ1-2	TRBV2	ASSEREDYGYT
TRBJ1-3	TRBV9	ASSVGVTAGNTIY
TRBJ2-5	TRBV12-3/TRBV12-4	ASSFRGWETQY
TRBJ1-2	TRBV10-3	AISESQGYGYT
TRBJ1-5	TRBV5-3	ARSTLTGTGGGSNQPQH
TRBJ1-4	TRBV28	ASSSTGLNEKLF
TRBJ1-4	TRBV15	ATSRVLGATNEKLF
TRBJ2-5	TRBV7-2	ASRATGGDETQY
TRBJ2-3	TRBV7-2	ASSLAYRSTDTQY
TRBJ2-2	TRBV5-1	ASSLDSGNTGELF
TRBJ1-1	TRBV5-1	ASSLVGTQNTEAF
TRBJ1-1	TRBV28	ASSLNRGRSEAF
TRBJ1-1	TRBV10-3	AISAQEPGNTEAF
TRBJ1-2	TRBV12-3/TRBV12-4	ASSLPGLYGYT
TRBJ2-3	TRBV10-2	ASSESRRRAPTSTDTQY
TRBJ2-3	TRBV7-9	ASSSSSGLTDTQY
TRBJ1-5	TRBV30	AWSVLGGRGQPQH
TRBJ2-7	TRBV5-5	ASSQTAGADLYEQY
TRBJ1-2	TRBV7-2	ASSLASVNYGYT
TRBJ1-1	TRBV5-1	ASSRQGRAEAF
TRBJ1-4	TRBV7-8	ASSSGALNEKLF
TRBJ1-6	TRBV7-6	ASSFSAGRENSPLH
TRBJ1-6	TRBV6-5	ASSSAYNSPLH
TRBJ1-5	TRBV3-1/TRBV3-2	ASSRDISNQPQH
TRBJ1-2	TRBV5-4	ASSPNRGQGYT